The TCR beta chain described here comes from a study of blood T cell repertoires in COVID-19. Across the whole study: COVID-19 samples, acute and convalescent, were from the United States, Italy and Spain. Nucleic acid was either cDNA or gDNA, and it came from T cells, B-cell-depleted T cells, or PBMCs.

Original methodology: Nucleated cell number was recorded as an estimate derived from reference gene primer amplification. Using immunoSEQ multiplex PCR, the repertoire was profiled, and TCRdb retains in-frame clones only, with some absent. Clone size and V and J calls were adopted from that table, with D and trimming inferred from the DNA. This table has around 70,000 clones, about four fifths appearing once. This clone was counted a single time. Material for sequencing was peripheral blood. The TCR originated in a man between 65 and 85 years old with acute or convalescent COVID-19.

The CDR3 here is CASSKSPDRLTSYEQYF. The CDR3 nucleotides read TGTGCCAGCAGCAAATCCCCGGACAGGTTGACCTCCTACGAGCAGTACTTC. J is TRBJ2-7 and V is TRBV21-1; TRBD1 reflects the table's D call only, with no check against the DNA. TRBV21-1 constitutes a pseudogene. This CDR3 is built from 17 residues.